This TCR beta chain was documented in a study of cytomegalovirus exposure and HLA in healthy donors. Study-level results: In an earlier analysis, most TCR beta V segments were productive about 87% or about 30% of the time. Follow-up analysis later connected one missense variant in DCLRE1C with trimming of TCR beta V- and J-genes. Most TCRs appeared rarely, but some public TCRs recurred in many donors.

Turning to this clone: What it recognizes is unknown.

This CDR3 has 18 amino acids. The germline V gene has CDR1 SNHLY and CDR2 FYNNEI. J gave up 0 bases and V 4 bases, and 9 bases lay outside the gene matches. PCR employed 60 Vbeta and 13 Jbeta primers. The repertoire was sequenced with immunoSEQ multiplex PCR; TCRdb's copy has only in-frame clones and lacks some. The table has about 130,000 clones, approximately 80% seen once. The V gene is TRBV2, the J gene TRBJ2-3; TRBD2 matches at 11 bases. Input material: PBMCs. The sequence came from a woman aged 40 to 50 in good health and CMV-seropositive. The CDR3 sequence is CASSGRTSGSSSTDTQYF. The CDR3 coding sequence is TGTGCCAGCAGTGGGAGGACTAGCGGGTCCTCTAGCACAGATACGCAGTATTTT.